This passage covers 29 T cell receptor beta chains from one sample sequenced in a study of T cells in Graves' hyperthyroidism and ophthalmopathy (dated by TCRdb to 2018 to 2020). The protocol used for the library was multiplex PCR. TCRdb shows the sequencer as Illumina HiSeq 2000. Amplification of TCR beta CDR3 regions was carried out from RNA transcripts. A first-round RT-PCR of the TCR CDR3 used the HTBI primer set with the Qiagen OneStep RT-PCR kit. TCRdb reprocessing: public reads trimmed at Q25 with fastp, clones called with MiXCR, in-frame beta chains kept. A single entry per CDR3 protein holds the most common genes and DNA from its merged rows. This sample gives fewer than 800,000 distinct CDR3 sequences in total; roughly 15% of them show up just once. The ten largest clonotypes hold under 10% of the sample. The source material was blood. Receptors were obtained from a man between 18 and 29 years old with Graves' hyperthyroidism.

This clonotype was seen repeatedly, ten times or more. This rearrangement joins TRBV15 to TRBJ1-5; no clear D. The CDR3 has 14 residues. Germline V gives CDR1 LNHNV, CDR2 YYDKDF (reference sequence). Trimming stripped 0 bases from V and 4 bases from J, with 7 bases between. The CDR3 here is CATSRDRGNQPQHF. The DNA of the CDR3 is TGTGCCACCAGCAGAGATCGCGGAAATCAGCCCCAGCATTTT.

In DNA, the CDR3 is TGCAGCGTTGTAAGTGGAAACACCATATATTTT. Protein sequence: CSVVSGNTIYF. This chain connects TRBV29-1 to TRBJ1-3; no clear D. CDR3 size: 11 residues. Trimming removed 4 bases from V and 3 bases from J, with 4 bases in between. Germline CDR1 reads SQVTM; CDR2 reads ANQGSEA. Combining the CDR3 with reference TRBV29-1 and TRBJ1-3 gives the whole variable domain SAVISQKPSRDICQRGTSLTIQCQVDSQVTMMFWYRQQPGQSLTLIATANQGSEATYESGFVIDKFPISRPNLTFSTLTVSNMSPEDSSIYLCSVVSGNTIYFGEGSWLTVV.

In the case of this clonotype: The junction does not match germline at one end; this may be a read error. This chain links TRBV12-3 or TRBV12-4 with TRBJ2-1; D is possibly TRBD1 (5 bases). The CDR3 length is 16 residues. CDR3 in amino acids: CARSLGARNSYNEQFF. Here the CDR3 DNA reads TGTGCCAGAAGTTTAGGGGCTAGAAACTCCTACAATGAGCAGTTCTTC.

This clonotype was found a few times. J is TRBJ2-7 and V is TRBV4-2; no definite D call. Germline CDR1 and CDR2: LGHNA and YNFKEQ. The ends were cut back, 0 bases at V and 1 base at J, with 10 bases in the middle. The CDR3 loop spans 15 amino acids. The chain's CDR3 is CASSQEWRRSYEQYF. In nucleotides, the CDR3 is TGTGCCAGCAGCCAAGAATGGCGGAGATCCTACGAGCAGTACTTC.

This chain connects TRBV4-1 to TRBJ1-3; D call uncertain. V dropped 4 bases and J dropped 0 bases, with 10 bases sitting between them. Germline CDR1 and CDR2: MGHRA and YSYEKL. CDR3 length: 15 amino acids. For the CDR3, the DNA is TGCGCCAGCAGCCTCAGCCTCTACTCTGGAAACACCATATATTTT. This translates into CASSLSLYSGNTIYF.

At least ten counts were recorded for this clonotype. The genes are TRBV5-1 and TRBJ2-7; D unclear. The germline V gene encodes CDR1 SGHRS and CDR2 YFSETQ. The V end lost 7 bases, the J end lost 2 bases, and 16 bases lay between the germline ends. The CDR3 is 14 residues long. CDR3 in amino acids: CASGRVAATYEQYF. DNA of the CDR3: TGCGCCAGCGGACGTGTGGCTGCGACCTACGAGCAGTACTTC.

The table lists this clonotype with a few counts. V and J are TRBV7-9 and TRBJ1-1; perhaps TRBD1 as D (6 bases). The germline CDR1 and CDR2 sequences are SEHNR and FQNEAQ (reference sequence). Deletions cut 2 bases from V and 3 bases from J, with 13 bases between. The CDR3 covers 15 residues. CDR3 sequence: CASSLSSGGHTEAFF. The CDR3 region has the DNA TGTGCCAGCAGCTTATCCTCGGGGGGGCACACTGAAGCTTTCTTT.

V gene TRBV15 combines with J gene TRBJ1-1; no clear D gene. Trimming pared 7 bases from V and 8 bases from J, leaving 17 bases between. CDR3 length: 13 amino acids. Germline CDR1 and CDR2: LNHNV and YYDKDF (reference sequence). CDR3 loop: CATTPRPLDEAFF. The CDR3 nucleotides are TGTGCCACCACCCCGCGGCCGCTTGACGAAGCTTTCTTT.

This clonotype was counted many times. The rearrangement uses TRBV12-5 and TRBJ2-1, with D possibly being TRBD1 (6 bases). Between the trimmed V and J ends, which lost 1 base and 10 bases, there was a span of 11 bases. Germline CDR1 is LGHNT and CDR2 is FRNRAP. The CDR3 loop spans 13 amino acids. CDR3 in amino acids: CASGLGQALEQFF. CDR3 DNA: TGTGCTAGTGGTTTGGGACAGGCCCTCGAGCAGTTCTTC.

The chain links TRBV6-1 to TRBJ1-2; tentative D call: TRBD1 (5 bases). V dropped 8 bases and J dropped 6 bases, with 19 bases sitting between them. This CDR3 is built from 14 residues. Germline lookup yields CDR1 MNHNS and CDR2 SASEGT. CDR3 nucleotides: TGTGCCAGCGAGTCTGGTGGGACCCGGGATGGCTACACCTTC. Encoded protein: CASESGGTRDGYTF.

At least ten counts were recorded for this clonotype. The rearrangement joins TRBV7-3 to TRBJ2-1, with D possibly TRBD1 on 5 matching bases. CDR1 and CDR2 (germline): SGHTA, FQGTGA. This CDR3 has 11 residues. V was shortened by 5 bases and J by 9 bases, with 8 bases between the two germline ends. The CDR3 bases are TGTGCCAGCAGCGCAAGGGGTGAGCAGTTCTTC. This translates into CASSARGEQFF.

This clonotype was detected ten times or more. The chain carries TRBV25-1 and TRBJ2-3, with D possibly matching TRBD2 (6 bases). Between the trimmed V and J ends, which lost 1 base and 9 bases, there was a span of 20 bases. Germline V gene lookup returns CDR1 MGHDK and CDR2 SYGVNS. This CDR3 spans 16 amino acids. The CDR3 sequence: CASSELSGSRLGTQYF. In DNA form, the CDR3 reads TGTGCCAGCAGTGAATTATCCGGGAGCCGGCTCGGCACGCAGTATTTT.

The table lists this clonotype with many counts. The rearrangement joins TRBV11-2 to TRBJ1-4; 12 nucleotides match TRBD1. V trimming: 10 bases; J trimming: 6 bases; junction bases outside the gene matches: 3. Per the germline V gene, CDR1 is SGHAT and CDR2 is FQNNGV. This CDR3 spans 13 amino acids. The CDR3 DNA follows: TGTGCCACCAGGGACAGGGGGCATGAAAAACTGTTTTTT. Its protein product is CATRDRGHEKLFF.

This clonotype was detected ten times or more. Written as DNA, the CDR3 is TGTGCTAGTGGCCGACAGCTCCCTGAAGCTTTCTTT. Its protein is CASGRQLPEAFF. The V gene is TRBV12-5, the J gene TRBJ1-1, with D possibly TRBD1 on 5 matching bases. Trimming took off 6 bases at V and 6 bases at J, with 11 bases between the two ends. Germline loops: CDR1 LGHNT, CDR2 FRNRAP. The CDR3 sequence is 12 residues long.

This clonotype was found many times. The chain combines TRBV3-1 with TRBJ1-1; D is ambiguous. Looked up from germline, CDR1 is LGHDT and CDR2 is YNNKEL (reference sequence). CDR3 length: 15 amino acids. The V and J ends lost 0 bases and 4 bases respectively, with 12 bases between them. CDR3 coding DNA: TGTGCCAGCAGCCAAGAGACGGCGGCGATCACTGAAGCTTTCTTT. Its translation is CASSQETAAITEAFF.

This clonotype was recorded at least ten times. The chain employs TRBV12-3 or TRBV12-4 and TRBJ1-4; 10 bases align to TRBD1. V dropped 3 bases and J dropped 4; count of bases not matched to a gene: 11. The CDR3 extends over 18 amino acids. CDR3 in amino acids: CASSFGRQGAQINEKLFF. CDR3 sequence (DNA): TGTGCCAGCAGTTTCGGGCGACAGGGGGCGCAGATTAATGAAAAACTGTTTTTT.

In its sample, this clonotype was seen a few times. CDR3 DNA sequence: TGTGCCTCCAGGGGACAGACTAGGTCCTACGAGCAGTACTTC. Translating gives CASRGQTRSYEQYF. The V and J genes are TRBV6-2 or TRBV6-3 and TRBJ2-7; tentatively, D is TRBD1 (7 bases). Trimming shortened V by 11 bases and J by 1 base, and 18 bases separated the two germline ends. CDR1 and CDR2 from the germline V gene are MNHEY and SVGEGT. The CDR3 is made up of 14 amino acids.

This chain connects TRBV29-1 to TRBJ1-1, with 7 nucleotides matching TRBD1. The germline V gene has CDR1 SQVTM and CDR2 ANQGSEA. The length of the CDR3 is 13 residues. The junction had 5 bases not matched to a gene; V was cut back by 7 bases and J by 0 bases. CDR3 sequence reads: CSAPTGMNTEAFF. CDR3 sequence (DNA): TGCAGCGCTCCGACAGGGATGAACACTGAAGCTTTCTTT.

The chain couples TRBV3-1 to TRBJ2-7, with TRBD1 identical over 10 bases. Trimming cost V 4 bases and J 5 bases; bases outside gene matches: 5. The CDR3 loop spans 14 amino acids. In germline, CDR1 is LGHDT, CDR2 YNNKEL (reference sequence). The CDR3 here is CASSRWDRGHEQYF. The DNA for the CDR3 is TGTGCCAGCAGCCGATGGGACAGGGGCCACGAGCAGTACTTC.

This clonotype was recorded many times. The genes are TRBV13 and TRBJ2-7; 7 bases agree with TRBD2. The CDR3 is made up of 14 amino acids. CDR1 is PRHDT, CDR2 FYEKMQ, per germline (reference sequence). V trimming: 4 bases; J trimming: 5 bases; junction bases outside the gene matches: 8. The CDR3 spells CASSSGGKLHEQYF. The CDR3 coding sequence is TGTGCCAGCAGCTCCGGGGGGAAGCTCCACGAGCAGTACTTC.

The CDR3 DNA reads as TGTGCCAGCAGTGACGGGACAGGGGTCAATGAGCAGTTCTTC. Translated, it gives CASSDGTGVNEQFF. The rearrangement links TRBV12-3 or TRBV12-4 to TRBJ2-1; 10 bases match TRBD1. This CDR3 is 14 amino acids long. The V gene end was trimmed by 5 bases and the J gene end by 6 bases; junction bases not matched to a gene: 4.

This clonotype came up many times. The rearrangement links TRBV12-3 or TRBV12-4 to TRBJ1-3; D ambiguous. This CDR3 is 14 amino acids long. V lost 3 bases and J 0 bases, leaving 6 bases between the germline ends. CDR3 loop: CASSFYSSGNTIYF. In DNA form, the CDR3 reads TGTGCCAGCAGTTTTTACAGCTCTGGAAACACCATATATTTT.

The rearrangement uses TRBV20-1 and TRBJ2-3, with D tentatively TRBD1 (6 bases). Germline V CDR1 and CDR2: DFQATT, SNEGSKA (reference sequence). Trimming took 5 bases from V and 3 from J, leaving 12 bases between them. The CDR3 has 13 residues. The CDR3 is CSACLGATDTQYF. CDR3 DNA sequence: TGCAGTGCTTGCCTGGGGGCGACAGATACGCAGTATTTT.

The gene calls are TRBV28 and TRBJ1-6; unclear D gene. In germline, CDR1 is MDHEN, CDR2 SYDVKM. Trimming removed 6 bases at V and 3 bases at J, with 15 bases between. The CDR3 is made up of 16 amino acids. The chain's CDR3 is CASRPGRRLYNSPLHF. CDR3 sequence (DNA): TGTGCCAGCAGGCCCGGACGGAGGCTCTATAATTCACCCCTCCACTTT. Looking up the rest from reference TRBV28 and TRBJ1-6 gives the full variable domain: DVKVTQSSRYLVKRTGEKVFLECVQDMDHENMFWYRQDPGLGLRLIYFSYDVKMKEKGDIPEGYSVSREKKERFSLILESASTNQTSMYLCASRPGRRLYNSPLHFGNGTRLTVT.

This clonotype has ten or more counts. The genes are TRBV18 and TRBJ2-7; the D is unclear. CDR3 length equals 14 residues. The germline CDR1 and CDR2 sequences are KGHSH and LQKENI. The V gene lost 3 bases and the J gene lost 3 bases, with 12 bases spanning the gap. CDR3 region: CASSPRQNSYEQYF. In nucleotides, the CDR3 is TGTGCCAGCTCACCCCGGCAGAACAGCTACGAGCAGTACTTC.

This clonotype was counted ten times or more. CDR3 bases: TGTGCCAGCAGCTTAGAGAAGGAAGAGACCCAGTACTTC. Its protein product is CASSLEKEETQYF. The J gene is TRBJ2-5, the V gene TRBV11-3; the D is unclear. In germline, CDR1 is SGHNT, CDR2 YENEEA. Trimming removed 0 bases at V and 3 bases at J, with 5 bases between. The CDR3 loop spans 13 amino acids.

This clonotype has ten or more counts. CDR3 DNA sequence: TGTGCCAGCACCCCAGGGGACAGGGTGTATCAGCCCCAGCATTTT. It yields the protein CASTPGDRVYQPQHF. This sequence joins TRBV12-3 or TRBV12-4 and TRBJ1-5, with 9 bases aligning to TRBD1. This CDR3 has 15 amino acids. J lost 5 bases, V lost 7 bases, and 9 bases had no gene match.

This clonotype was picked up a small number of times. The chain's CDR3 is CSVGDGRMNTEAFF. The CDR3 nucleotides are TGCAGCGTCGGGGACGGCCGAATGAACACTGAAGCTTTCTTT. The rearrangement links TRBV29-1 to TRBJ1-1; D may be TRBD1 (5 bases). V lost 6 bases, J lost 0 bases, and 14 bases lay in between. This CDR3 is 14 amino acids long. The germline V gene encodes CDR1 SQVTM and CDR2 ANQGSEA.

This clonotype was seen more than once but under ten times. This rearrangement joins TRBV29-1 to TRBJ2-7; no firm D call. The CDR3 runs 13 residues. Germline V CDR1 and CDR2: SQVTM, ANQGSEA. V lost 0 bases and J lost 4, with 10 bases in between. CDR3 region: CSVEDPFRYEQYF. CDR3 bases: TGCAGCGTTGAAGATCCCTTCAGATACGAGCAGTACTTC.